One and the same sample provided the 17 T cell receptor beta chains below, sequenced in a study of blood T cell repertoires in COVID-19. TCRdb's copy holds only in-frame clones and misses some; the assay was immunoSEQ multiplex PCR. The sample shows under 50,000 clones, about 92% of them seen only once. The sequenced material came from peripheral blood. The origin of the receptors is a man aged 55 to 70 with COVID-19, enrolled during active disease.

The chain uses TRBV24-1 and TRBJ1-5; 7 bases match TRBD1. CDR3 size: 16 residues. With V trimmed by 4 bases and J by 0 bases, 5 bases remained unmatched. Germline V gene sequence: CDR1 KGHDR, CDR2 SFDVKD. CDR3 sequence reads: CATSESRGYSNQPQHF. For the CDR3, the DNA is TGTGCCACCAGTGAGAGCAGGGGGTATAGCAATCAGCCCCAGCATTTT.

This chain connects TRBV7-9 to TRBJ2-7; D remains unclear. The germline gives CDR1 SEHNR, CDR2 FQNEAQ (reference sequence). The V gene lost 5 bases and the J gene lost 6 bases, with 11 bases spanning the gap. This CDR3 comprises 12 residues. The CDR3 spells CASSPPGFEQYF. CDR3 sequence (DNA): TGTGCCAGCAGCCCCCCGGGTTTCGAGCAGTACTTC.

The gene calls are TRBV3-1 (or the pseudogene TRBV3-2) and TRBJ2-1; a weak D match, TRBD1 (6 bases). Germline loops: CDR1 LGHDT, CDR2 YNNKEL (reference sequence). CDR3 length equals 13 residues. Deletions cut 8 bases from V and 7 bases from J, with 15 bases between. CDR3 residues: CASRGRGGNEQFF. In DNA form, the CDR3 reads TGTGCCAGCCGGGGCAGGGGTGGAAATGAGCAGTTCTTC.

The chain employs TRBV11-2 and TRBJ2-7, with 9 bases fitting TRBD1. The CDR3 has 14 residues. Germline CDR1 SGHAT, CDR2 FQNNGV. The ends lost 5 bases at V and 7 bases at J; junction bases unmatched: 9. The CDR3 nucleotides are TGTGCCAGCAGCCGACTCAGGGGACAGGGAGAGCAGTACTTC. Residues: CASSRLRGQGEQYF.

This clone was seen just once. This chain joins TRBV11-1 and TRBJ2-5; tentatively, D is TRBD1 (6 bases). The CDR3 extends over 15 amino acids. The V gene lost 1 base and the J gene lost 2 bases, with 11 bases spanning the gap. Germline CDR1 SGHAT, CDR2 FQDESV (reference sequence). The CDR3 DNA is TGTGCCAGCAGCTTAGGCAGGGGTCGGCAAGAGACCCAGTACTTC. It encodes CASSLGRGRQETQYF.

This chain uses TRBV3-1 (or the pseudogene TRBV3-2) with TRBJ2-3, with a tentative D call TRBD1 (6 bases). Per the germline V gene, CDR1 is LGHDT and CDR2 is YNNKEL (reference sequence). Trimming left V 0 bases short and J 2 bases short, with 12 bases between. The CDR3 is made up of 16 amino acids. DNA for the CDR3: TGTGCCAGCAGCCAAGATCCGAGGGGGATCACAGATACGCAGTATTTT. Translating it yields CASSQDPRGITDTQYF.

This clone was seen once. This chain links TRBV28 with TRBJ2-5; D call uncertain. CDR3 length: 13 residues. Germline-derived CDR1 and CDR2 are MDHEN and SYDVKM. With 6 bases removed from V and 5 bases from J, the gap between germline ends came to 13 bases. The CDR3 is CASSTLGWETQYF. CDR3 in DNA: TGTGCCAGCAGCACTCTCGGGTGGGAGACCCAGTACTTC.

A few counts support this clone. V gene TRBV6-6 combines with J gene TRBJ1-1, with no clear D. Per germline, CDR1 MNHNY and CDR2 SVGAGI (reference sequence). V was shortened by 0 bases and J by 5 bases, with 10 bases between the two germline ends. This CDR3 is built from 14 residues. Here the CDR3 reads CASSYSRRSTEAFF. The DNA of the CDR3 is TGTGCCAGCAGTTACTCGAGGCGGAGTACTGAAGCTTTCTTT.

The genes are TRBV6-2 or TRBV6-3 and TRBJ1-1; no clear D gene. V shed 5 bases and J shed 1 base, with 5 bases lying between them. This CDR3 has 12 amino acids. The germline V gene encodes CDR1 MNHEY and CDR2 SVGEGT. CDR3 residues: CASSLRNTEAFF. CDR3 sequence (DNA): TGTGCCAGCAGTCTACGGAACACTGAAGCTTTCTTT.

The table lists this clone with a count of one. V usage is TRBV6-1 and J usage is TRBJ1-1, with D tentatively TRBD1 (6 bases). This CDR3 is 14 amino acids long. The germline gives CDR1 MNHNS, CDR2 SASEGT. The V gene lost 3 bases and the J gene lost 0 bases, with 8 bases spanning the gap. This chain's CDR3 is CASSEDRVNTEAFF. Here the CDR3 DNA reads TGTGCCAGCAGTGAGGACAGAGTGAACACTGAAGCTTTCTTT.

The chain employs TRBV27 and TRBJ1-6; D possibly corresponds to TRBD1 (6 bases). This CDR3 is 12 amino acids long. Trimming shortened V by 6 bases and J by 11 bases, and 11 bases separated the two germline ends. The germline V gene has CDR1 MNHEY and CDR2 SMNVEV (reference sequence). CDR3 protein: CASRYRAAPLHF. The DNA of the CDR3 is TGTGCCAGCAGGTACAGGGCCGCACCCCTCCACTTT.

This clone appeared a few times. The genes are TRBV15 and TRBJ2-7, with a possible D match to TRBD2 (6 bases). Germline CDR1 LNHNV, CDR2 YYDKDF (reference sequence). There are 15 residues in the CDR3. Trimming shortened V by 0 bases and J by 5 bases, and 14 bases separated the two germline ends. The chain's CDR3 is CATSREEGVAHEQYF. CDR3 bases: TGTGCCACCAGCAGAGAGGAGGGTGTGGCACACGAGCAGTACTTC. The whole variable domain, filled in from reference TRBV15 and TRBJ2-7, reads DAMVIQNPRYQVTQFGKPVTLSCSQTLNHNVMYWYQQKSSQAPKLLFHYYDKDFNNEADTPDNFQSRRPNTSFCFLDIRSPGLGDTAMYLCATSREEGVAHEQYFGPGTRLTVT.

The chain couples TRBV7-9 to TRBJ2-1; a weak D match, TRBD2 (6 bases). The germline V and J ends were trimmed by 1 base and 2 bases, with 12 bases remaining between them. Germline CDR1 and CDR2: SEHNR and FQNEAQ (reference sequence). The CDR3 is 16 residues long. The CDR3 spells CASSLVIGGAYNEQFF. The CDR3 DNA reads TGTGCCAGCAGCTTAGTAATCGGGGGAGCCTACAATGAGCAGTTCTTC.

The chain links TRBV21-1 to TRBJ1-1. TRBV21-1 is labeled a pseudogene. The CDR3 is made up of 16 amino acids. CDR3 coding DNA: TGTGCCAGCAGTTATTTAGTAGCTACACAACGCACTGAAGCTTTCTTT. The encoded protein is CASSYLVATQRTEAFF.

J is TRBJ1-2 and V is TRBV28; a weak D match, TRBD1 (6 bases). The CDR3 runs to 14 residues. Germline CDR1 MDHEN, CDR2 SYDVKM. Trimming removed 1 base from V and 3 bases from J, with 9 bases in between. In DNA form, the CDR3 reads TGTGCCAGCAGTTTATCGGCAGGGGACTATGGCTACACCTTC. Protein: CASSLSAGDYGYTF.

The V call is TRBV5-1, the J call TRBJ2-2; 10 positions agree with TRBD2. The CDR3 contains 16 residues. Germline CDR1 is SGHRS and CDR2 is YFSETQ. The J segment lost 2 bases and the V segment lost 5 bases, leaving 6 bases of the junction unmatched. CDR3 sequence (DNA): TGCGCCAGCAGGCCTGGGACTAGCGCTAACACCGGGGAGCTGTTTTTT. Its protein product is CASRPGTSANTGELFF.

The chain is built from TRBV12-5 and TRBJ1-5, with D possibly being TRBD1 (6 bases). CDR3 length: 18 amino acids. The germline V and J ends were trimmed by 6 bases and 4 bases, with 25 bases remaining between them. CDR1 and CDR2 from the germline V gene are LGHNT and FRNRAP. CDR3 nucleotide sequence: TGTGCTAGTGGCCAGACTCTCAGACAGGTCCATGGGAATCAGCCCCAGCATTTT. This codes for CASGQTLRQVHGNQPQHF.